This T cell receptor (beta chain) was sequenced for a study of regulatory T cells in long-lasting Graves disease. The CDR3 is 14 amino acids. Germline CDR1 SGHAT, CDR2 FQDESV (reference sequence). Trimming left V 1 base short and J 0 bases short, with 6 bases between. Time point meaning: persistent/refractory GD, antithyroid drugs over 5 years with positive TRAb. Isolated PBMC RNA provided the starting material for the TCR library. The authors drew patients from an endocrinology department in Xi'an, China. iRepertoire HTBI primers and Arm-PCR of CDR3 regions built TCR beta libraries. TCRdb reanalysed the multiplex PCR reads using MiXCR and keeps one entry per CDR3 protein. The sample carries some 440,000 distinct CDR3 sequences, less than 25% recorded once. This clonotype was picked up many times.

This receptor was taken from a female donor with Graves disease. The chain combines TRBV11-1 with TRBJ2-5; D remains ambiguous. The sample was peripheral blood mononuclear cells (PBMCs), taken when the disease was refractory, from a patient treated with antithyroid drugs. The CDR3 coding sequence is TGTGCCAGCAGCTTAGTCACGTACCAAGAGACCCAGTACTTC. Its translation is CASSLVTYQETQYF.